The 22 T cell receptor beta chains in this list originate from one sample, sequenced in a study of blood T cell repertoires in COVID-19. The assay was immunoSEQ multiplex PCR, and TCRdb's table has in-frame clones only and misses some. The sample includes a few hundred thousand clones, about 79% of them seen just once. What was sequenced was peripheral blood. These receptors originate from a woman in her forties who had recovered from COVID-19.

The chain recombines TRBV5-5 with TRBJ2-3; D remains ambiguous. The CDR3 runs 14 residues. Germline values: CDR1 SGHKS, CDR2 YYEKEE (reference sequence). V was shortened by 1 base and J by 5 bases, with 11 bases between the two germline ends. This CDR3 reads CASSLSLRQDTQYF. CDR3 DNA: TGTGCCAGCAGCTTGTCCCTCAGACAAGATACGCAGTATTTT.

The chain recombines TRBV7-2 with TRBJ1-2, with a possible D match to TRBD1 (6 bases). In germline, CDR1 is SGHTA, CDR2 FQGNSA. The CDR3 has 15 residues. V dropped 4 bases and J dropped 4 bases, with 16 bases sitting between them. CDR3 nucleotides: TGTGCCAGCAGCTCCGGACAGCCACTTGTCTATGGCTACACCTTC. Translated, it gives CASSSGQPLVYGYTF.

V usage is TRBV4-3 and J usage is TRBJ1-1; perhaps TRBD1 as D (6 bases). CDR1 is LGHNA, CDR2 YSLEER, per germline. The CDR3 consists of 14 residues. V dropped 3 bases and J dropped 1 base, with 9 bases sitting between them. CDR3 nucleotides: TGCGCCAGCAGCCAGGGGGCGGGGAACACTGAAGCTTTCTTT. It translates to CASSQGAGNTEAFF.

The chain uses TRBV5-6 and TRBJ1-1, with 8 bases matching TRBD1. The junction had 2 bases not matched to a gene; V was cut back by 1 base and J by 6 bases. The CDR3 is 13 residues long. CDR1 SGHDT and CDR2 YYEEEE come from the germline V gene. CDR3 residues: CASSLTGGAEAFF. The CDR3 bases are TGTGCCAGCAGCTTGACAGGGGGGGCTGAAGCTTTCTTT.

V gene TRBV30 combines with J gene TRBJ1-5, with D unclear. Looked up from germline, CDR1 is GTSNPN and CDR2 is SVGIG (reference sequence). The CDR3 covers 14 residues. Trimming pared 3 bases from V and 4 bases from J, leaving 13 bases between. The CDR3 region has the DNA TGTGCCTGGAGAGTTGACATACTTAATCAGCCCCAGCATTTT. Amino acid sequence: CAWRVDILNQPQHF.

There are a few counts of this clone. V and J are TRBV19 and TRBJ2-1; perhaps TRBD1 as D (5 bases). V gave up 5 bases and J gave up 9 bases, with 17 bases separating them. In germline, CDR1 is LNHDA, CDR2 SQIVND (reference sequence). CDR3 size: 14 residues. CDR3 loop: CASSRKGPSSEQFF. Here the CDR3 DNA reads TGTGCCAGTAGTCGCAAGGGGCCCTCGAGTGAGCAGTTCTTC.

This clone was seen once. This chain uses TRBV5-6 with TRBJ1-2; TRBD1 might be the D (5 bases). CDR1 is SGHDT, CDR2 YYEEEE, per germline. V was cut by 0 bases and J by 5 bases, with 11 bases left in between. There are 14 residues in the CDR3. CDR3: CASSLAGRGYGYTF. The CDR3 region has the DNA TGTGCCAGCAGCTTGGCGGGGAGGGGATATGGCTACACCTTC. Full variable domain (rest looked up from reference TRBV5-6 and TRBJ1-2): DAGVTQSPTHLIKTRGQQVTLRCSPKSGHDTVSWYQQALGQGPQFIFQYYEEEERQRGNFPDRFSGHQFPNYSSELNVNALLLGDSALYLCASSLAGRGYGYTFGSGTRLTVV.

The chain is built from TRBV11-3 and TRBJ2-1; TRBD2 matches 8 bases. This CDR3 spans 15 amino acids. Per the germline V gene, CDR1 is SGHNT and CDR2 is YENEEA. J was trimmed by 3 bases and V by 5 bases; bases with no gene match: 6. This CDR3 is CASSISGTSYNEQFF. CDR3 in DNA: TGTGCCAGCAGCATTTCCGGGACTAGCTACAATGAGCAGTTCTTC.

CDR3 sequence reads: CASSGYRDSAQPQHF. In DNA, the CDR3 is TGTGCCAGTAGTGGGTACCGGGACTCGGCTCAGCCCCAGCATTTT. The gene calls are TRBV19 and TRBJ1-5; perhaps TRBD1 as D (5 bases). The CDR3 has 15 amino acids. CDR1 LNHDA and CDR2 SQIVND come from the germline V gene (reference sequence). V was clipped by 5 bases and J by 6 bases, with 17 bases between them.

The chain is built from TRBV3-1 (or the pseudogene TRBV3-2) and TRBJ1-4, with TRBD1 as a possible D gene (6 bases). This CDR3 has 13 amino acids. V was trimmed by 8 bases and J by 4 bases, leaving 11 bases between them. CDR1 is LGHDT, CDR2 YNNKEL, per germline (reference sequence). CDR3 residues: CASQDRINEKLFF. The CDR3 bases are TGTGCCAGCCAAGACAGGATTAATGAAAAACTGTTTTTT.

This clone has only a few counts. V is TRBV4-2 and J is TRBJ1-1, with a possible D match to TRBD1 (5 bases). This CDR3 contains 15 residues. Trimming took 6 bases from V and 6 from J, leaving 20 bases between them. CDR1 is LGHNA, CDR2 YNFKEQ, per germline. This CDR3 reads CASSPHWGGVAEAFF. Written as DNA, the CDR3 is TGTGCCAGCAGTCCTCACTGGGGCGGGGTGGCTGAAGCTTTCTTT.

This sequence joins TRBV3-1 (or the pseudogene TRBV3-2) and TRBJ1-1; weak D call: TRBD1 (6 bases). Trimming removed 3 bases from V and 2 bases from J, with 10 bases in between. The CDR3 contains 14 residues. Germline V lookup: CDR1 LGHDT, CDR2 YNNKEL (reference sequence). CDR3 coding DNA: TGTGCCAGCAGCCAGCGGACAGCCAACACTGAAGCTTTCTTT. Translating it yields CASSQRTANTEAFF.

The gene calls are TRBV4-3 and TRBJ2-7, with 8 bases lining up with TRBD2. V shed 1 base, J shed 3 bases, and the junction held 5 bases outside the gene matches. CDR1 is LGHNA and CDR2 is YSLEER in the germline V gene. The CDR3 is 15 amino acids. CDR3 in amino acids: CASSQGSGTSYEQYF. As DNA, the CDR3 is TGCGCCAGCAGCCAAGGTAGCGGGACGAGCTACGAGCAGTACTTC.

The CDR3 region is CASSMAGTGADTQYF. DNA of the CDR3: TGTGCCAGTAGTATGGCCGGGACAGGGGCCGATACGCAGTATTTT. The V call is TRBV19, the J call TRBJ2-3; TRBD1 matches at 10 bases. V gave up 3 bases and J gave up 6 bases; unmatched junction bases: 6. The CDR3 loop spans 15 amino acids. Germline V CDR1 and CDR2: LNHDA, SQIVND (reference sequence).

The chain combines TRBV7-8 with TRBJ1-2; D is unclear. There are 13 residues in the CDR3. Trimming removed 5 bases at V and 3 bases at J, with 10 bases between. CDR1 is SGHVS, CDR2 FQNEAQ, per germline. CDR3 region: CASSLAGDYGYTF. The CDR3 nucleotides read TGTGCCAGCAGCCTGGCCGGGGACTATGGCTACACCTTC.

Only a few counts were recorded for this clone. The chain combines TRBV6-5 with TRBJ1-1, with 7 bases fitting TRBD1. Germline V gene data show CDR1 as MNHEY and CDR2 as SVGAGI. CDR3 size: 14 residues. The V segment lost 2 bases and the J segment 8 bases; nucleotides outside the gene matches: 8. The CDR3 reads CASSYTRRTGEAFF. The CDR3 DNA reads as TGTGCCAGCAGTTACACGCGCCGGACAGGAGAAGCTTTCTTT.

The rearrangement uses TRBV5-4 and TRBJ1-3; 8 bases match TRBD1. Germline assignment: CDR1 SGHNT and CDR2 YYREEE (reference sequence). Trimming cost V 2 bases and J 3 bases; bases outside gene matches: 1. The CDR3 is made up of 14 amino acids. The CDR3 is CASSLQGGGNTIYF. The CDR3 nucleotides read TGTGCCAGCAGCTTACAGGGGGGTGGAAACACCATATATTTT. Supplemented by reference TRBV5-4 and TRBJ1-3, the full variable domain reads ETGVTQSPTHLIKTRGQQVTLRCSSQSGHNTVSWYQQALGQGPQFIFQYYREEENGRGNFPPRFSGLQFPNYSSELNVNALELDDSALYLCASSLQGGGNTIYFGEGSWLTVV.

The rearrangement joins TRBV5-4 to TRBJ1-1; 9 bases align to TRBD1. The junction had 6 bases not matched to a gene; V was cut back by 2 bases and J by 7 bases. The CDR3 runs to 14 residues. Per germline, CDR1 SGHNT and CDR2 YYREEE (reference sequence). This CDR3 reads CASSFGTGRDEAFF. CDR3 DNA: TGTGCCAGCAGCTTCGGGACAGGGCGGGATGAAGCTTTCTTT. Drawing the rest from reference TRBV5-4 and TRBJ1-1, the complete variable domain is ETGVTQSPTHLIKTRGQQVTLRCSSQSGHNTVSWYQQALGQGPQFIFQYYREEENGRGNFPPRFSGLQFPNYSSELNVNALELDDSALYLCASSFGTGRDEAFFGQGTRLTVV.

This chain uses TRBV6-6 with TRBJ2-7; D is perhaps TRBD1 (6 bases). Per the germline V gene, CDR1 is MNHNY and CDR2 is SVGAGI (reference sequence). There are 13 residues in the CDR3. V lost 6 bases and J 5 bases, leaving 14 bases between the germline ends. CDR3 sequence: CASRPDRNDEQYF. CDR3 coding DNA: TGTGCCAGCAGACCTGACAGGAACGACGAGCAGTACTTC.

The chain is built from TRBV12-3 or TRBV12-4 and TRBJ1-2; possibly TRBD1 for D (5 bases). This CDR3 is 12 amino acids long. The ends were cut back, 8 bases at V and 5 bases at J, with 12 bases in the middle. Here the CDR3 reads CASGAGRYGYTF. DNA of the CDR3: TGTGCCAGCGGGGCAGGGAGGTATGGCTACACCTTC.

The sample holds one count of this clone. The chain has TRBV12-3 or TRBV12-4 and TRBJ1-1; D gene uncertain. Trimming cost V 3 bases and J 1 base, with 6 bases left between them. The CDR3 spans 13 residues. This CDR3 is CASSLQANTEAFF. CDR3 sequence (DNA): TGTGCCAGCAGTTTGCAGGCGAACACTGAAGCTTTCTTT.

The CDR3: CASSQEGSGGPRTQYF. The DNA for the CDR3 is TGTGCCAGCAGCCAAGAAGGTAGCGGGGGGCCCCGTACGCAGTATTTT. The chain employs TRBV14 and TRBJ2-3, with 10 nucleotides matching TRBD2. Germline loops: CDR1 SGHDN, CDR2 FVKESK. This CDR3 has 16 amino acids. V shed 0 bases, J shed 8 bases, and the junction held 8 bases outside the gene matches.